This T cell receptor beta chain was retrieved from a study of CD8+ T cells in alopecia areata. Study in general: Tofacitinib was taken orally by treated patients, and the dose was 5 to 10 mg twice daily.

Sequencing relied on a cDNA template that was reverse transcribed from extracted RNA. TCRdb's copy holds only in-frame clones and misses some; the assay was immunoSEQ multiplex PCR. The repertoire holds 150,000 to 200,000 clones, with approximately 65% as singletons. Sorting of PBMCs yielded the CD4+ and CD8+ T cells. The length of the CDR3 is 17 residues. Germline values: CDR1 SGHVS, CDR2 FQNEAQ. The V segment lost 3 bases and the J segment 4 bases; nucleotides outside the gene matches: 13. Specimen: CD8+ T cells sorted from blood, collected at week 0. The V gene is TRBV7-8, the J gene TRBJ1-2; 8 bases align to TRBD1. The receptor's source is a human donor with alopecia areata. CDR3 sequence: CASSFGTGGLTSYGYTF. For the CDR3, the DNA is TGTGCCAGCAGCTTTGGAACAGGGGGACTAACATCCTATGGCTACACCTTC.